Listed here is a single T cell receptor beta chain. Its antigen is still unknown. This table comes from immunoSEQ multiplex PCR, and its TCRdb copy is limited to in-frame clones, with some not included. The table shows 50,000 or so clones, with about 89% occurring only once. In germline, CDR1 is SGHRS, CDR2 YFSETQ. V lost 1 base, J lost 9 bases, and 4 bases stayed unmatched. The CDR3 consists of 13 residues. The data derive from a study of OX40 agonist ivuxolimab in advanced cancers. Broader study findings: The average count of expanded clones was higher among CD8+ T cells than among CD4+. The 0.1-3.0 mg/kg partial responders had among the lowest clonal expansion. At doses 0.1 to 3.0 mg/kg, CD4+ and CD8+ clones expanded.

The sequence came from an adult with an advanced solid tumor such as melanoma, head and neck, liver or kidney cancer. The sequencing used CD4+ or CD8+ T cells sorted from blood, collected in a trial of the OX40 agonist ivuxolimab. The V and J genes are TRBV5-1 and TRBJ2-1; 7 nucleotides agree with TRBD2. DNA for the CDR3: TGCGCCAGCAGCTTGTATTGGGGGGGTGAGCAGTTCTTC. Translated: CASSLYWGGEQFF.